This TCR beta chain was recovered during a study of T cell repertoires in cytomegalovirus infection. The overall study: CMV infection plus the matching HLA type was flagged by public TCR beta signatures. Findings and limits, study-wide: Ex vivo, HLA-C-restricted CMV-specific TCR beta clonotypes prevailed over the rest of the response.

This clonotype was detected many times. What it binds is not known. Germline loops: CDR1 SGHTA, CDR2 FQGNSA. V lost 2 bases to trimming and J lost 1 base, with 8 bases between them. The CDR3 covers 14 residues. Using its own MiXCR run on the reads, TCRdb lists one record per CDR3 protein. Of hundreds of thousands of distinct CDR3 sequences in the sample, around 11% were seen once. The TCR sequence derives from a human donor in good health (CMV status not recorded). Some clones in this sample may be carry-over from other donors' samples. Sequenced material: PBMCs. The chain uses TRBV7-2 and TRBJ1-1; D not resolved. CDR3 region: CASSLYGSNTEAFF. The DNA of the CDR3 is TGTGCCAGCAGCTTATACGGTTCGAACACTGAAGCTTTCTTT.